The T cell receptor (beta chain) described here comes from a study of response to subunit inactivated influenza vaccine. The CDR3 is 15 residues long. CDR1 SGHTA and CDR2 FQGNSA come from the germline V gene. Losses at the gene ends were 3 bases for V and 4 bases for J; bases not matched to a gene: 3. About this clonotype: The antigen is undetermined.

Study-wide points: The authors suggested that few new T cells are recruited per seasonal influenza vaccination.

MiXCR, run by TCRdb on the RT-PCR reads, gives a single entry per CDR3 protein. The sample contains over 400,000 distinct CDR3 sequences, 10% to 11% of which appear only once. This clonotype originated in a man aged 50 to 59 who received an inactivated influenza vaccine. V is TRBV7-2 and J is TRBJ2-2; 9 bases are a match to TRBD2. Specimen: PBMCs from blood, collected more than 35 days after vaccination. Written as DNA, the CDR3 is TGTGCCAGCAGCTTTATTAGCGGGGGCACCGGGGAGCTGTTTTTT. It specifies CASSFISGGTGELFF.